This T cell receptor beta chain was recovered during a study of blood T cells in healthy people across ages. Broader study findings: Among long-lived donors, naive CD4+ cells were more numerous and diversity higher than in aged donors.

Comments on this clonotype: Antigen unknown.

Germline values: CDR1 SNHLY, CDR2 FYNNEI. The CDR3 loop spans 13 amino acids. V gave up 7 bases and J gave up 0 bases, with 10 bases separating them. With a J-beta primer mix and a sample-barcoded 5' primer, a second PCR ran about 6 to 11 cycles. Each CDR3 protein is one row after TCRdb ran MiXCR on the 5' RACE reads. The table lists roughly 2 million distinct CDR3 sequences, 49% of them singletons. The authors drew 8.5 to 10 milliliters of peripheral blood from each donor. Per-sample PBMC isolation yielded at least 6.5 million cells. This sequence joins TRBV2 and TRBJ2-7, with D maybe TRBD1 (6 bases). The sequenced material came from blood. The TCR originated in a woman between 40 and 55 years old in good health. The CDR3 coding sequence is TGTGCCAGCACCGTACAGGGCTCCTACGAGCAGTACTTC. Translation gives CASTVQGSYEQYF.